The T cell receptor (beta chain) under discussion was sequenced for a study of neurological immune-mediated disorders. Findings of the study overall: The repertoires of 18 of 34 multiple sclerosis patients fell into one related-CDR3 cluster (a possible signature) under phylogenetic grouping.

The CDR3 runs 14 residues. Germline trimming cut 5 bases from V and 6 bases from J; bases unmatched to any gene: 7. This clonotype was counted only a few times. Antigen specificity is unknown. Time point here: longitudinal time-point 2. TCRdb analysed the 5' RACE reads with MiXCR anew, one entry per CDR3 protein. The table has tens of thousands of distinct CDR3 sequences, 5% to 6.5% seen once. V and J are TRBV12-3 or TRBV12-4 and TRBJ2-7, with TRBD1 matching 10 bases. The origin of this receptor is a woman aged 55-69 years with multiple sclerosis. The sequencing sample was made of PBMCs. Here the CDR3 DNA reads TGTGCCAGCAGTCCCGGGACAGGGGCCTCCGAGCAGTACTTC. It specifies CASSPGTGASEQYF.